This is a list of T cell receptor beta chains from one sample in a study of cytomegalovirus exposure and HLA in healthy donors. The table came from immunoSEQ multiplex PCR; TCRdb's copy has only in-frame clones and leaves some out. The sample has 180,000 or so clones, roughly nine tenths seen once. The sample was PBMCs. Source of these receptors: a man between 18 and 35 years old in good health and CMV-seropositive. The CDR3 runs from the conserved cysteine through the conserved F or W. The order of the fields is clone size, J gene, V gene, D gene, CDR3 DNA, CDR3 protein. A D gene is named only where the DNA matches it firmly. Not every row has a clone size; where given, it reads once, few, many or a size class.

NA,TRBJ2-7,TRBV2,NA,TGTGCCAGCAGGCGGGACGTAAACTACGAGCAGTACTTC,CASRRDVNYEQYF
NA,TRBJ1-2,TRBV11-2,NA,TGTGCCAGCAGCTTATCATGGAGCAGCGGGCGGCATGGCTACACCTTC,CASSLSWSSGRHGYTF
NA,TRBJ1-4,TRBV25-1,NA,TGTGCCAGCAGTGAAACAGGGATTAATGAAAAACTGTTTTTT,CASSETGINEKLFF
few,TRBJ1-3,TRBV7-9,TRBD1,TGTGCCAGCAGCTTCCTTACAGGGGGCCGTGGAAACACCATATATTTT,CASSFLTGGRGNTIYF
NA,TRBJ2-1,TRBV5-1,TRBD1,TGCGCCACCTCAAAGTCTTGGACAGGCAATGAGCAGTTCTTC,CATSKSWTGNEQFF
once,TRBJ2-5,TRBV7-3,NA,TGTGCCAGCAGCTTAAGCCCGGACTACCAAGAGACCCAGTACTTC,CASSLSPDYQETQYF
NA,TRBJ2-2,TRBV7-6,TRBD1,TGTGCCAGCAGCTTAGGCCCGACAGGGGGCGCGAGCACCGGGGAGCTGTTTTTT,CASSLGPTGGASTGELFF
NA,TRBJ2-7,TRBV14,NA,TGTGCCAGCAGACCCAGGGCCCCCTACGAGCAGTACTTC,CASRPRAPYEQYF
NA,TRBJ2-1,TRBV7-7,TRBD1,TGTGCTAGCAGCTCAAACAGGGGCCCCTACAATGAGCAGTTCTTC,CASSSNRGPYNEQFF
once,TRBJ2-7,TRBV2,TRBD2,TGTGCCAGCCAGTTACTAGCGGCCACCTACGAGCAGTACTTC,CASQLLAATYEQYF
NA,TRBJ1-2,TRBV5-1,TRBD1,TGCGCCAGCAGCTCGGTGGGACAGGGAACTTATGGCTACACCTTC,CASSSVGQGTYGYTF
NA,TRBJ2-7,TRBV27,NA,TGTGCCAGCTCCGGGTTGGGCTCCTACGAGCAGTACTTC,CASSGLGSYEQYF
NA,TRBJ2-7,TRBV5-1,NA,TGCGCCAGCAGTACCCTCAGGGGAGGGATCTCCTACGAGCAGTACTTC,CASSTLRGGISYEQYF
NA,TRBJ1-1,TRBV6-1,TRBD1,TGTGCCAGCAGTTCGGGACAGGGATACACTGAAGCTTTCTTT,CASSSGQGYTEAFF
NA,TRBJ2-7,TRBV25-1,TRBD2,TGTGCCAGCAGTGACCGACTAGCGGGATACGAGCAGTACTTC,CASSDRLAGYEQYF
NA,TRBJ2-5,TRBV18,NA,TGTGCCAGCTCACCGGAGAACCAAGAGACCCAGTACTTC,CASSPENQETQYF
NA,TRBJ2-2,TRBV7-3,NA,TGTGCCAGCAGCTTAGAGGCAGTTTCAACCGGGGAGCTGTTTTTT,CASSLEAVSTGELFF
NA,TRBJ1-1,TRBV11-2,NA,TGTGCCAGCAGCCTACAGACAAAGAACACTGAAGCTTTCTTT,CASSLQTKNTEAFF
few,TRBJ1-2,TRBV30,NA,TGTGCCTGGAGTGTTGAGAAGTACTATGGCTACACCTTC,CAWSVEKYYGYTF
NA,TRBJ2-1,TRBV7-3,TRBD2,TGTGCCAGCAGCCTCCCCGGGGGGGCCCACAATGAGCAGTTCTTC,CASSLPGGAHNEQFF